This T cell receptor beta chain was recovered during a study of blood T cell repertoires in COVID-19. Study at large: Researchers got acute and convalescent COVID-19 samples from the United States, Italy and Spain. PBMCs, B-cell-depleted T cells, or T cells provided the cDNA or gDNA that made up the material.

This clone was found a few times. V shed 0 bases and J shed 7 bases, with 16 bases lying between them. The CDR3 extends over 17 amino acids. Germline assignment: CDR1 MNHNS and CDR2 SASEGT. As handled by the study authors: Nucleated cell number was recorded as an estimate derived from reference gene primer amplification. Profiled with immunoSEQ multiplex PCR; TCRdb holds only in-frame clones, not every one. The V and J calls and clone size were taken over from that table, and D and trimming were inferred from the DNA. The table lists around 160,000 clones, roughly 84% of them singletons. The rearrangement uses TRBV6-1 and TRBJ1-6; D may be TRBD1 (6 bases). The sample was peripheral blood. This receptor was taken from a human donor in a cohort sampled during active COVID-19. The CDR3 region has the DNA TGTGCCAGCAGTGAAGCGCCATCAGGGGCGCGGAATTCACCCCTCCACTTT. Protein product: CASSEAPSGARNSPLHF.